The 26 T cell receptor beta chains below come from one sample, sequenced in a study of T-cell memory formation after mild COVID-19. One entry per CDR3 protein, called by TCRdb with MiXCR from the 5' RACE reads. The sample records 150,000 to 200,000 distinct CDR3 sequences, 11% being singletons. Sequencing was done on a sample of PBMCs or a T cell subset sorted from them (not recorded which). These receptors were taken from a man aged 18 to 35 who had mild COVID-19 (a few samples of this study predate the infection). Cell type and time point are not known.

This clonotype came up a few times. The rearrangement uses TRBV7-9 and TRBJ2-1; D remains unclear. Between the trimmed V and J ends, which lost 5 bases and 5 bases, there was a span of 16 bases. The CDR3 runs 15 residues. The V gene's germline CDR1 is SEHNR and CDR2 FQNEAQ (reference sequence). The CDR3 sequence is CASSPVGGSHNEQFF. The CDR3 DNA sequence: TGTGCCAGCAGCCCGGTAGGTGGCTCACACAATGAGCAGTTCTTC. Full variable domain (missing parts from reference TRBV7-9 and TRBJ2-1): DTGVSQNPRHKITKRGQNVTFRCDPISEHNRLYWYRQTLGQGPEFLTYFQNEAQLEKSRLLSDRFSAERPKGSFSTLEIQRTEQGDSAMYLCASSPVGGSHNEQFFGPGTRLTVL.

In its sample, this clonotype was seen many times. The chain joins TRBV7-3 to TRBJ2-3; D is uncertain. The CDR3 extends over 14 amino acids. Trimming cost V 1 base and J 2 bases, with 7 bases left between them. Germline V gives CDR1 SGHTA, CDR2 FQGTGA. CDR3 in DNA: TGTGCCAGCAGCTTAATGGGCTACACAGATACGCAGTATTTT. This codes for CASSLMGYTDTQYF.

This chain links TRBV12-3 or TRBV12-4 with TRBJ2-7, with D hard to call. This CDR3 comprises 12 residues. Deletions cut 1 base from V and 7 bases from J, with 8 bases between. The DNA of the CDR3 is TGTGCCAGCAGTTTAGGGCATGGGGAGCAGTACGTC. It translates to CASSLGHGEQYV.

CDR3 protein: CASSTGTGGTGELFF. CDR3 DNA: TGTGCCAGCAGCACCGGGACAGGGGGCACCGGGGAGCTGTTTTTT. The chain uses TRBV13 and TRBJ2-2; 11 bases agree with TRBD1. There are 15 residues in the CDR3. Trimming cost V 5 bases and J 4 bases; bases outside gene matches: 3. Looked up from germline, CDR1 is PRHDT and CDR2 is FYEKMQ (reference sequence). Full variable domain (rest looked up from reference TRBV13 and TRBJ2-2): AAGVIQSPRHLIKEKRETATLKCYPIPRHDTVYWYQQGPGQDPQFLISFYEKMQSDKGSIPDRFSAQQFSDYHSELNMSSLELGDSALYFCASSTGTGGTGELFFGEGSRLTVL.

This chain joins TRBV20-1 and TRBJ2-5, with 13 bases that match TRBD2. Looked up from germline, CDR1 is DFQATT and CDR2 is SNEGSKA (reference sequence). With 6 bases clipped from V and 13 bases from J, the junction kept 8 bases outside the gene matches. The CDR3 spans 12 residues. The CDR3 DNA follows: TGCAGTGCACCGGGACTAGCGGGGAGGTTGTACTTC. Amino acid sequence: CSAPGLAGRLYF.

The V call is TRBV13, the J call TRBJ2-1; 9 nucleotides match TRBD2. This CDR3 comprises 16 residues. V was pared by 4 bases and J by 1 base, with 5 bases of the junction left unmatched. Germline CDR1 PRHDT, CDR2 FYEKMQ (reference sequence). CDR3: CASSSRGGESYNEQFF. The CDR3 nucleotides are TGTGCCAGCAGCTCGCGGGGGGGTGAATCCTACAATGAGCAGTTCTTC.

Only a few counts were recorded for this clonotype. Written as DNA, the CDR3 is TGCAGCGTGGGATGGGGTTCGGGACAGTCTACTAGCACAGATACGCAGTATTTT. It encodes CSVGWGSGQSTSTDTQYF. J is TRBJ2-3 and V is TRBV29-1; 7 nucleotides align to TRBD1. The CDR3 spans 18 residues. The germline V gene has CDR1 SQVTM and CDR2 ANQGSEA. V trimming: 6 bases; J trimming: 0 bases; junction bases outside the gene matches: 18.

This clonotype has a handful of counts. The chain carries TRBV28 and TRBJ2-6; 7 positions match TRBD1. V trimming: 8 bases; J trimming: 2 bases; junction bases outside the gene matches: 6. Germline V gene lookup returns CDR1 MDHEN and CDR2 SYDVKM. CDR3 length equals 15 residues. The DNA of the CDR3 is TGTGCCAGCGACAGGGTTCGAGCTGGGGCCAACGTCCTGACTTTC. Amino acid sequence: CASDRVRAGANVLTF.

The chain joins TRBV24-1 to TRBJ2-3, with a weak D call TRBD2 (5 bases). Trimming removed 6 bases from V and 2 bases from J, with 11 bases in between. The germline gives CDR1 KGHDR, CDR2 SFDVKD. The CDR3 spans 14 residues. The CDR3 coding sequence is TGTGCCACCAGTAGGGAGCTGAACACAGATACGCAGTATTTT. Encoded protein: CATSRELNTDTQYF.

This clonotype was seen a handful of times. The chain recombines TRBV5-1 with TRBJ1-6; no clear D gene. V lost 4 bases and J 7 bases, leaving 15 bases between the germline ends. Germline CDR1 is SGHRS and CDR2 is YFSETQ. The CDR3 is 15 residues long. The CDR3 nucleotides read TGCGCCAGCAGCCCAGATGGGCAGCTCAATTCACCCCTCCACTTT. It yields the protein CASSPDGQLNSPLHF.

This clonotype has ten or more counts. The chain combines TRBV3-1 with TRBJ1-5; TRBD1 might be the D (5 bases). V lost 3 bases and J lost 7, with 13 bases in between. The CDR3 is 14 residues long. Germline CDR1 reads LGHDT; CDR2 reads YNNKEL (reference sequence). CDR3 sequence reads: CASSQDGWGQPQHF. CDR3 nucleotide sequence: TGTGCCAGCAGCCAGGACGGTTGGGGCCAGCCCCAGCATTTT.

The chain uses TRBV20-1 and TRBJ2-3, with 12 bases that match TRBD2. This CDR3 contains 18 residues. With V trimmed by 6 bases and J by 0 bases, 13 bases remained unmatched. Germline CDR1 is DFQATT and CDR2 is SNEGSKA (reference sequence). CDR3 coding DNA: TGCAGTGCACTAAAGACTAGCGGGGGACAATCTAGCACAGATACGCAGTATTTT. Translated: CSALKTSGGQSSTDTQYF.

This clonotype occurred many times. V gene TRBV4-2 combines with J gene TRBJ2-1; TRBD2 might be the D (6 bases). The CDR3 is made up of 16 amino acids. Trimming left V 2 bases short and J 4 bases short, with 15 bases between. Germline CDR1 reads LGHNA; CDR2 reads YNFKEQ. The chain's CDR3 is CASSQRRGRNYNEQFF. In DNA form, the CDR3 reads TGTGCCAGCAGCCAAAGGCGGGGCCGTAATTACAATGAGCAGTTCTTC.

This clonotype showed up many times. The rearrangement uses TRBV7-6 and TRBJ2-1; D is undetermined. The germline V gene encodes CDR1 SGHVS and CDR2 FNYEAQ. V was clipped by 5 bases and J by 0 bases, with 14 bases between them. The CDR3 consists of 16 residues. Here the CDR3 reads CASSLTRPSSYNEQFF. The CDR3 DNA is TGTGCCAGCAGCCTAACAAGGCCGAGCTCCTACAATGAGCAGTTCTTC.

There are a few counts of this clonotype. This rearrangement joins TRBV19 to TRBJ2-3; 7 positions match TRBD1. Germline V lookup: CDR1 LNHDA, CDR2 SQIVND (reference sequence). J gave up 10 bases and V 4 bases, and 11 bases lay outside the gene matches. This CDR3 has 14 amino acids. CDR3 region: CASSKTRTGWAQYF. CDR3 bases: TGTGCCAGTAGTAAAACGCGGACAGGATGGGCGCAGTATTTT.

This clonotype was detected many times. The chain combines TRBV12-3 or TRBV12-4 with TRBJ2-1, with TRBD1 as a possible D gene (6 bases). CDR3 length equals 14 residues. Trimming took 3 bases from V and 7 from J, leaving 13 bases between them. Here the CDR3 DNA reads TGTGCCAGCAGTTTTCGGCAGGGGAGTAATGAGCAGTTCTTC. This translates into CASSFRQGSNEQFF.

This clonotype was recorded a few times. The genes are TRBV28 and TRBJ2-4; possibly TRBD1 or TRBD2 for D (6 bases each). Germline loops: CDR1 MDHEN, CDR2 SYDVKM. Trimming stripped 7 bases from V and 0 bases from J, with 10 bases between. The CDR3 loop spans 14 amino acids. The DNA of the CDR3 is TGTGCCAGCATAGGGGGGCTAGCCAAAAACATTCAGTACTTC. Residues: CASIGGLAKNIQYF.

CDR3 sequence (DNA): TGTGCCAGCAGGATCCCTGGCAATCAGCCCCAGCATTTT. Translated: CASRIPGNQPQHF. The chain joins TRBV2 to TRBJ1-5, with unresolved D. Germline assignment: CDR1 SNHLY and CDR2 FYNNEI. Between the trimmed V and J ends, which lost 6 bases and 2 bases, there was a span of 8 bases. This CDR3 spans 13 amino acids. Full variable domain (remainder filled in from reference TRBV2 and TRBJ1-5): EPEVTQTPSHQVTQMGQEVILRCVPISNHLYFYWYRQILGQKVEFLVSFYNNEISEKSEIFDDQFSVERPDGSNFTLKIRSTKLEDSAMYFCASRIPGNQPQHFGDGTRLSIL.

J is TRBJ2-1 and V is TRBV5-5; no clear D. The CDR3 loop spans 16 amino acids. With 4 bases removed from V and 3 bases from J, the gap between germline ends came to 17 bases. The germline V gene encodes CDR1 SGHKS and CDR2 YYEKEE (reference sequence). CDR3 bases: TGTGCCAGCAGCGGAAGGTGGCCCCCGAACTACAATGAGCAGTTCTTC. This translates into CASSGRWPPNYNEQFF. The variable domain in full, completed from reference TRBV5-5 and TRBJ2-1, reads DAGVTQSPTHLIKTRGQQVTLRCSPISGHKSVSWYQQVLGQGPQFIFQYYEKEERGRGNFPDRFSARQFPNYSSELNVNALLLGDSALYLCASSGRWPPNYNEQFFGPGTRLTVL.

The gene calls are TRBV5-1 and TRBJ1-2; D gene unclear. Germline CDR1 and CDR2: SGHRS and YFSETQ. V shed 0 bases and J shed 3 bases, with 6 bases lying between them. This CDR3 is built from 13 residues. Here the CDR3 DNA reads TGCGCCAGCAGCTTGGAACAGCACTATGGCTACACCTTC. It yields the protein CASSLEQHYGYTF.

As to this clonotype: Relative to the germline gene, one junction end is altered; a read error may explain this. The chain joins TRBV7-3 to TRBJ1-1; no reliable D call. CDR1 and CDR2 (germline): SGHTA, FQGTGA. The CDR3 has 12 amino acids. CDR3 nucleotide sequence: TGTGCCAGCAGCTTATTTCGACGAGAGGTGATCTTT. Translated, it gives CASSLFRREVIF.

This clonotype was observed a handful of times. V is TRBV5-4 and J is TRBJ2-6; D may be TRBD1 (6 bases). There are 17 residues in the CDR3. Germline CDR1 SGHNT, CDR2 YYREEE (reference sequence). Trimming took off 0 bases at V and 0 bases at J, with 10 bases between the two ends. The CDR3 loop is CASSLGQASSGANVLTF. The CDR3 DNA is TGTGCCAGCAGCTTGGGACAGGCTAGCTCTGGGGCCAACGTCCTGACTTTC.

In this sample, this clonotype turned up a few times. The chain couples TRBV5-1 to TRBJ1-1; D is possibly TRBD1 (5 bases). The germline V gene has CDR1 SGHRS and CDR2 YFSETQ. V lost 1 base, J lost 5 bases, and 9 bases lay in between. The CDR3 has 13 amino acids. This CDR3 is CASSLRDGTEAFF. CDR3 bases: TGCGCCAGCAGCTTGAGGGACGGAACTGAAGCTTTCTTT. The full variable domain, in which reference TRBV5-1 and TRBJ1-1 provide the parts outside the CDR3, is KAGVTQTPRYLIKTRGQQVTLSCSPISGHRSVSWYQQTPGQGLQFLFEYFSETQRNKGNFPGRFSGRQFSNSRSEMNVSTLELGDSALYLCASSLRDGTEAFFGQGTRLTVV.

By frequency in the sample, this clonotype is medium-sized (0.01 to 0.1%). J is TRBJ2-3 and V is TRBV12-3 or TRBV12-4; 8 bases map to TRBD2. The junction had 4 bases not matched to a gene; V was cut back by 3 bases and J by 5 bases. There are 14 residues in the CDR3. Here the CDR3 reads CASSFGGAGDTQYF. The CDR3 nucleotides are TGTGCCAGCAGTTTCGGGGGGGCCGGAGATACGCAGTATTTT.

This clonotype was seen more than once but under ten times. The chain employs TRBV10-3 and TRBJ1-6, with D perhaps matching TRBD1 (5 bases). CDR1 and CDR2 (germline): ENHRY, SYGVKD. Trimming took 5 bases from V and 10 from J, leaving 24 bases between them. The CDR3 totals 17 residues. DNA of the CDR3: TGTGCCATCAGTCACTCCGGGACTCCAGCGGGGAACTCACCCCTCCACTTT. It is translated as CAISHSGTPAGNSPLHF.

This clonotype showed up just a few times. The CDR3 spells CASSSAGTDYGYTF. Written as DNA, the CDR3 is TGTGCCAGCAGCTCAGCCGGGACGGATTATGGCTACACCTTC. This chain connects TRBV7-2 to TRBJ1-2, with D possibly being TRBD1 (5 bases). The CDR3 is made up of 14 amino acids. Germline CDR1 SGHTA, CDR2 FQGNSA. The V end was cut by 4 bases, the J end by 5 bases, with 14 bases between.